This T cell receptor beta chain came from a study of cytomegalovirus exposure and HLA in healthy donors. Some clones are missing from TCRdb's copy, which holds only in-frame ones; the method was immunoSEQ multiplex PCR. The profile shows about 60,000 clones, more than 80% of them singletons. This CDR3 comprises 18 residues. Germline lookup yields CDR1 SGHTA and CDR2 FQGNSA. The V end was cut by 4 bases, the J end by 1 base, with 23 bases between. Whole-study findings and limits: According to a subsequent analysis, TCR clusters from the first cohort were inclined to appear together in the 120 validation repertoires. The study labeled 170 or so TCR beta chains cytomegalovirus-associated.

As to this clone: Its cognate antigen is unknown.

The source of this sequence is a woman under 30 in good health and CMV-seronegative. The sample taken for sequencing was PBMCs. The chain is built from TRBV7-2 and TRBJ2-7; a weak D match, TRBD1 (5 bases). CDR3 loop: CASSSLGSKGRFSYEQYF. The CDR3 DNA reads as TGTGCCAGCAGCTCCCTGGGGTCGAAGGGGCGCTTTTCCTACGAGCAGTACTTC. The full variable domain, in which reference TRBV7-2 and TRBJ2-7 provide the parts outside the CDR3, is GAGVSQSPSNKVTEKGKDVELRCDPISGHTALYWYRQSLGQGLEFLIYFQGNSAPDKSGLPSDRFSAERTGGSVSTLTIQRTQQEDSAVYLCASSSLGSKGRFSYEQYFGPGTRLTVT.